This TCR beta chain came from a study of Graves' ophthalmopathy and Graves' hyperthyroidism (dated by TCRdb to the late 2010s). Regarding the complete study: Peripheral blood was collected before any treatment was given, at the time of initial diagnosis. In more than five hyperthyroidism patients, T-cell repertoires of thyroid tissue and blood were compared. To explore V-J signatures distinguishing ophthalmopathy from hyperthyroidism, a discovery set of approximately 100 patients (roughly 45 ophthalmopathy, some 57 stable hyperthyroidism) was enrolled. Following sample collection, hyperthyroidism patients were given methimazole at a starting dose of 30 mg daily, and ophthalmopathy patients were given high-dose intravenous methylprednisolone. For independent validation, a separate cohort was made up of around 19 hyperthyroidism patients plus 17 patients who later progressed from hyperthyroidism to ophthalmopathy. The study used TCR beta repertoire signatures to distinguish Graves' ophthalmopathy from Graves' hyperthyroidism and to predict progression to ophthalmopathy. In total, 135 blood samples were TCR-sequenced: approximately 42 ophthalmopathy, under 85 hyperthyroidism and some 17 hyperthyroidism-to-ophthalmopathy patients.

CDR1 and CDR2 are drawn from the germline V gene (reference sequence): LNHDA, SQIVND. Taken from cysteine to phenylalanine, the CDR3 has 15 residues. Only the CDR3 DNA is retained, 45 bases long and in frame from the first base. V trim: 9 bases; J trim: 3 bases; unmatched bases: 10. TCR beta CDR3 regions were amplified from RNA transcripts for repertoire sequencing. A first-round RT-PCR used HTBI primers with the Qiagen OneStep RT-PCR kit, followed by a second-round multiplex PCR, size selection and purification. Libraries were sequenced on an Illumina HiSeq2000 using paired-end 100 bp reads. In the authors' own workflow: SOAPnuke was used to process the reads, removing any read that contained adapters or uncalled bases, had a mean Phred below 15, or lacked an exact match to the constant primer or identifier. COPE v1.2.5 was used to merge high-quality paired reads. Each unique nucleotide sequence was treated as a clonotype, and MiTCR v1.1 was used to align the clonotypes to the IMGT TRB V, D and J references. Only V-J combinations with frequency above 0.0001 were analysed, covering 99.2% of repertoires. For each V-J combination, a TCR clonal expansion and chaos score was defined as the ratio of F50 clonal expansion to chaos observed in the TCRdist matrix. Welch's t-statistics and random forest were used to reduce features to about a dozen V-J combinations, which were fed into a naive Bayes classifier. The similarity between thyroid and blood repertoires was quantified using the Morisita-Horn index. In-frame beta chains were kept once TCRdb had trimmed the public reads at Q25 with fastp and called clones with MiXCR. Each entry merges the rows of one CDR3 protein and shows their most common DNA and genes. None of the V and J calls come from the authors' own analysis; TCRdb made them. The sample includes about 39,000 distinct CDR3 sequences, with around half observed a single time. 26% of the sample is held by the ten biggest clonotypes.

What the authors observed across the whole study: In validation, the model predicted ophthalmopathy progression with over 60% sensitivity and about 77% specificity; some 13 predicted patients were CT-confirmed with GO in a median of approximately six months. No statistical method was used to predetermine the sample size, and group allocation was not hidden from the investigators. In cross-validation, the 13-signature model distinguished ophthalmopathy from stable hyperthyroidism with roughly 90% sensitivity and around 81% specificity, and in the test set the corresponding values were about 80% and 75%. Most expanded thyroid clonotypes with a frequency above 0.001 also appeared in blood, which suggests that blood repertoires may reflect the immune response in the thyroid.

In regard to this clonotype: Its target antigen remains unknown. The input lacks base qualities; no much larger clone sits a single base away.

Hyperthyroidism was defined as stable when no progression to ophthalmopathy occurred within 18 months of follow-up. Patients with hyperthyroidism were aged 18 to 65 years, had been newly diagnosed, and had a disease duration of less than 2 months. Patients were excluded if they had other autoimmune diseases, uncontrolled infections, pregnancy or lactation. Diagnosis relied on clinical symptoms, serum thyroxine, TRAb, thyroid ultrasound and orbital computed tomography. Ficoll-Paque density gradient centrifugation was used to isolate PBMCs from under 11 ml of fresh peripheral blood. Trizol reagent was used to extract the total RNA, and its quality was then checked on an Agilent 2100 Bioanalyzer.

This chain is built from TRBV19 and TRBJ1-5; 8 nucleotides in the junction match TRBD1. The TCR comes from an adult woman with stable Graves' hyperthyroidism. The specimen was peripheral blood. The DNA sequence is TGTGCCAGCGCTCCCCCGGGACAGGCCAATCAGCCCCAGCATTTT. Protein translation: CASAPPGQANQPQHF.